The 16 T cell receptor beta chains below come from one sample, sequenced in a study of shared clonotypes between healthy human individuals. Profiled with immunoSEQ multiplex PCR; TCRdb holds only in-frame clones, not every one. The data show around 2.5 million clones, roughly 93% seen once. Material: naive CD4+ T cells from PBMCs. Subset specified: CD45RA+ positively selected. The receptors here all came from a man aged 18 to 35 in good health. Some clones in this sample may be carry-over from other donors' samples.

The chain carries TRBV2 and TRBJ2-7; 9 bases fit TRBD1. CDR3 length: 13 residues. Trimming removed 7 bases from V and 4 bases from J; junction bases left unmatched: 5. Germline assignment: CDR1 SNHLY and CDR2 FYNNEI. CDR3 sequence (DNA): TGTGCCAGCAAGTGGGACAGGGCATACGAGCAGTACTTC. Translating it yields CASKWDRAYEQYF.

As for this clone: The same CDR3 is also encoded by other DNA sequences in this sample. The chain recombines TRBV5-5 with TRBJ2-5; D possibly corresponds to TRBD2 (5 bases). The CDR3 covers 13 residues. Trimming stripped 1 base from V and 4 bases from J, with 8 bases between. The germline V gene encodes CDR1 SGHKS and CDR2 YYEKEE (reference sequence). This CDR3 reads CASSLSGGETQYF. CDR3 nucleotide sequence: TGTGCCAGCAGCTTGAGTGGAGGAGAGACCCAGTACTTC. The full variable domain, its missing parts supplied by reference TRBV5-5 and TRBJ2-5, is DAGVTQSPTHLIKTRGQQVTLRCSPISGHKSVSWYQQVLGQGPQFIFQYYEKEERGRGNFPDRFSARQFPNYSSELNVNALLLGDSALYLCASSLSGGETQYFGPGTRLLVL.

V gene TRBV28 combines with J gene TRBJ2-7, with D perhaps assigned TRBD1 or TRBD2 (5 bases each). Germline V CDR1 and CDR2: MDHEN, SYDVKM. The CDR3 has 15 residues. Trimming left V 8 bases short and J 3 bases short, with 20 bases between. The CDR3 sequence: CASSGAKDRLYEQYF. As DNA, the CDR3 is TGTGCCAGCTCCGGGGCCAAAGACAGACTCTACGAGCAGTACTTC.

This rearrangement joins TRBV18 to TRBJ1-5, with D perhaps matching TRBD1 (5 bases). Germline CDR1 KGHSH, CDR2 LQKENI. The CDR3 is 16 amino acids. The V end was cut by 1 base, the J end by 0 bases, with 10 bases between. In DNA, the CDR3 is TGTGCCAGCTCACCACAGACAGTGCTTAGCAATCAGCCCCAGCATTTT. Its protein product is CASSPQTVLSNQPQHF.

With regard to this clone: The same CDR3 arises from other DNA sequences in this sample as well. The chain is built from TRBV5-1 and TRBJ2-3, with 7 bases matching TRBD2. The CDR3 has 16 residues. Germline V gene lookup returns CDR1 SGHRS and CDR2 YFSETQ. V was pared by 0 bases and J by 2 bases, with 6 bases of the junction left unmatched. DNA for the CDR3: TGCGCCAGCAGCTTGGGATTGGCGGGAGCCACAGATACGCAGTATTTT. The encoded protein is CASSLGLAGATDTQYF.

The rearrangement uses TRBV6-1 and TRBJ1-5, with D perhaps matching TRBD1 (5 bases). The CDR3 covers 16 residues. V was trimmed by 4 bases and J by 0 bases, leaving 13 bases between them. Per the germline V gene, CDR1 is MNHNS and CDR2 is SASEGT. CDR3 nucleotide sequence: TGTGCCAGCAGTGGACAGCTTCTCTCTAGCAATCAGCCCCAGCATTTT. The encoded protein is CASSGQLLSSNQPQHF.

The V gene is TRBV5-1, the J gene TRBJ2-7; perhaps D is TRBD1 or TRBD2 (5 bases each). The CDR3 spans 15 residues. CDR1 and CDR2 (germline): SGHRS, YFSETQ. V gave up 7 bases and J gave up 0 bases, with 17 bases separating them. CDR3 region: CASAPSGTPSYEQYF. The CDR3, as DNA: TGCGCCAGCGCACCTTCCGGGACCCCCTCCTACGAGCAGTACTTC. The full variable domain, in which reference TRBV5-1 and TRBJ2-7 provide the parts outside the CDR3, is KAGVTQTPRYLIKTRGQQVTLSCSPISGHRSVSWYQQTPGQGLQFLFEYFSETQRNKGNFPGRFSGRQFSNSRSEMNVSTLELGDSALYLCASAPSGTPSYEQYFGPGTRLTVT.

This chain links TRBV5-5 with TRBJ1-3; D gene ambiguous. The CDR3 extends over 14 amino acids. CDR1 and CDR2 (germline): SGHKS, YYEKEE (reference sequence). V was cut by 2 bases and J by 0 bases, with 6 bases left in between. The CDR3 bases are TGTGCCAGCAGCTTAGGACGCTCTGGAAACACCATATATTTT. Translating it yields CASSLGRSGNTIYF.

Concerning this clone itself: The sample has other DNA sequences that encode this CDR3 too. V usage is TRBV5-4 and J usage is TRBJ2-3; D not certain. The V and J ends lost 4 bases and 0 bases respectively, with 9 bases between them. Germline CDR1 is SGHNT and CDR2 is YYREEE (reference sequence). The CDR3 runs to 14 residues. The CDR3 sequence is CASSGRGSTDTQYF. The CDR3 DNA follows: TGTGCCAGCAGCGGGCGTGGCAGCACAGATACGCAGTATTTT.

This chain joins TRBV6-1 and TRBJ2-1, with D unresolved. Germline V lookup: CDR1 MNHNS, CDR2 SASEGT. The V end was cut by 6 bases, the J end by 7 bases, with 13 bases between. The CDR3 spans 13 residues. CDR3 sequence: CASSAERLNEQFF. DNA for the CDR3: TGTGCCAGCAGCGCGGAAAGACTGAATGAGCAGTTCTTC.

This clone showed up just a few times. The CDR3 DNA reads as TGTGCCAGCAGTTTGGGGACAGGGAATCAGCCCCAGCATTTT. Protein product: CASSLGTGNQPQHF. The V call is TRBV6-5, the J call TRBJ1-5; TRBD1 matches 9 bases. V lost 4 bases, J lost 4 bases, and 2 bases stayed unmatched. The CDR3 extends over 14 amino acids. Germline V CDR1 and CDR2: MNHEY, SVGAGI.

This chain uses TRBV19 with TRBJ2-7, with D tentatively TRBD1 (6 bases). This CDR3 contains 13 residues. The germline CDR1 and CDR2 sequences are LNHDA and SQIVND (reference sequence). V lost 10 bases and J 1 base, leaving 14 bases between the germline ends. The CDR3 DNA reads as TGTGCCACTCGGGACACCAGTTCCTACGAGCAGTACTTC. This translates into CATRDTSSYEQYF.

The rearrangement uses TRBV11-1 and TRBJ2-5; 8 nucleotides match TRBD1. Germline values: CDR1 SGHAT, CDR2 FQDESV (reference sequence). V lost 5 bases, J lost 1 base, and 6 bases stayed unmatched. The CDR3 spans 15 residues. As DNA, the CDR3 is TGTGCCAGCAGCAGGACAGGGACTTCCCAAGAGACCCAGTACTTC. Its protein is CASSRTGTSQETQYF.

The chain employs TRBV7-2 and TRBJ2-3, with D possibly being TRBD2 (6 bases). Trimming cost V 4 bases and J 4 bases, with 12 bases left between them. From germline, CDR1 is SGHTA and CDR2 FQGNSA. The CDR3 spans 14 residues. The CDR3 coding sequence is TGTGCCAGCAGCTCAGGGACTTCGCCAGATACGCAGTATTTT. Its protein product is CASSSGTSPDTQYF.

The chain uses TRBV9 and TRBJ2-5, with D perhaps given as TRBD1 or TRBD2 (5 bases each). The CDR3 length is 17 residues. CDR1 is SGDLS and CDR2 is YYNGEE in the germline V gene. Trimming took 4 bases from V and 4 from J, leaving 23 bases between them. In nucleotides, the CDR3 is TGTGCCAGCAGCCCCGACAGCGGCGGCTTCGGATTAGAGACCCAGTACTTC. As protein: CASSPDSGGFGLETQYF.

The chain uses TRBV6-6 and TRBJ2-1; TRBD2 matches 9 bases. Trimming removed 6 bases from V and 3 bases from J; junction bases left unmatched: 6. The CDR3 sequence is 15 residues long. Germline V gene lookup returns CDR1 MNHNY and CDR2 SVGAGI (reference sequence). The CDR3 bases are TGTGCCAGCAGGGCTACTAGCGGGCTCTACAATGAGCAGTTCTTC. It specifies CASRATSGLYNEQFF.